This T cell receptor (beta chain) is drawn from a study of cytomegalovirus exposure and HLA in healthy donors. The wider study: The approximately 690 first-cohort repertoires and the approximately 110 validation repertoires shared the same platform, a later analysis reported. Findings and caveats of the study: Cytomegalovirus-associated status was assigned to roughly 160 TCR beta chains. Rarity held for most TCR sequences, but there were some public TCRs that occurred in many donors.

A word on this clone: Its specificity is unknown.

Clones were sequenced by immunoSEQ multiplex PCR, and TCRdb holds only the in-frame ones, with some missing. The sample lists about 130,000 clones, 89% occurring once. The germline V gene has CDR1 MDHEN and CDR2 SYDVKM. The CDR3 is made up of 15 amino acids. V gave up 1 base and J gave up 2 bases, with 6 bases separating them. The chain combines TRBV28 with TRBJ2-6; D perhaps matches TRBD1 (5 bases). This sequence was found in a woman younger than 30 in good health and CMV-seronegative. The sample was PBMCs. The CDR3 DNA follows: TGTGCCAGCAGTTTATCAGGGCCTGGGGCCAACGTCCTGACTTTC. As protein: CASSLSGPGANVLTF.